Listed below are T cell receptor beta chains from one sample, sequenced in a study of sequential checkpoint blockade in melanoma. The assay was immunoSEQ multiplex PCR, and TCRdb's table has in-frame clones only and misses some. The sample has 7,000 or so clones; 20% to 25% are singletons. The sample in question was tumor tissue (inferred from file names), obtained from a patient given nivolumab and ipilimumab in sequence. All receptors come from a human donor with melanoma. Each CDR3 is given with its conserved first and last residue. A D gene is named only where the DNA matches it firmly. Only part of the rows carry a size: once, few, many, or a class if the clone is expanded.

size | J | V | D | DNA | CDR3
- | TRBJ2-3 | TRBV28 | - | TGTGCCAGCAGTCTACTACGGGGACACCGGCGAGGCACAGATACGCAGTATTTT | CASSLLRGHRRGTDTQYF
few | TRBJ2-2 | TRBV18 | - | TGTGCCAGCTCACCAGAAGTAAGGACCATCACCGGGGAGCTGTTTTTT | CASSPEVRTITGELFF
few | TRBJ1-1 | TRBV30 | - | TGTGCCTGGAGGGGGGGCCCCACTGAAGCTTTCTTT | CAWRGGPTEAFF
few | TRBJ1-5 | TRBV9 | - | TGTGCCGGCCGAGGGACTCTGAGGCAGCCCCAGCATTTT | CAGRGTLRQPQHF
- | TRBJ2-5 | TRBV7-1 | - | TGTGCCAGCAGCGTGGGGCTCCCAGAGACCCAGTACTTC | CASSVGLPETQYF
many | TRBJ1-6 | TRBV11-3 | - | TGTGCCAGCAGCTCACCCCCCAGGGCTTTAGGATCACCCCTCCACTTT | CASSSPPRALGSPLHF
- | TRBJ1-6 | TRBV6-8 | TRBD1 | TGTGCCATCCGGACAGGGGGCAATTCACCCCTCCACTTT | CAIRTGGNSPLHF
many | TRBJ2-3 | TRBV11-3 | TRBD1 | TGTGCCAGCAGCTTGGGCTCCAGGGGGCTAGCAGATACGCAGTATTTT | CASSLGSRGLADTQYF
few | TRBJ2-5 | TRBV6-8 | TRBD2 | TGTGCCAGCAGGTTATACAGCGGGGGGCGACGGGAGACCCAGTACTTC | CASRLYSGGRRETQYF
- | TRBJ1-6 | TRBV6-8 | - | TGTGCCAGCAGTGACGGGAGGGGATCACCCCTCCACTTT | CASSDGRGSPLHF
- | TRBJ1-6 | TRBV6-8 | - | TGTGCCAGCACCGGAGGCTACTATAATTCACCCCTCCACTTT | CASTGGYYNSPLHF
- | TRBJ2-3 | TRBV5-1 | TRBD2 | TGCGCCAGCAGCTTGTGGCTAGCGGGGGTATCAGATACGCAGTATTTT | CASSLWLAGVSDTQYF
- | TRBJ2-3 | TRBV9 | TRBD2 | TGTGCCAGCAGCCCAAGACTAGCTCCAGATACGCAGTATTTT | CASSPRLAPDTQYF
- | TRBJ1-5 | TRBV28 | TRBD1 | TGTGCCAGCAGCACGAACAGGGACAGTCAGCCCCAGCATTTT | CASSTNRDSQPQHF
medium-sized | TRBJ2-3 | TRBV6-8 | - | TGTGCCAGCAGTTACTCCGGGCACACAGATACGCAGTATTTT | CASSYSGHTDTQYF
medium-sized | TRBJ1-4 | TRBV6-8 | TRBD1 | TGTGCCAGCAGTTACGGACAGGGAGATGAAAAACTGTTTTTT | CASSYGQGDEKLFF
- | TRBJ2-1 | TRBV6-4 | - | TGTGCCAGCAGTTTCAGGGGCCTCGGGAATGAGCAGTTCTTC | CASSFRGLGNEQFF
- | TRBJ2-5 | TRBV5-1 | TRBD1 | TGCGCCAGCAGCCTAGGACAGGGCCGGTGGGAGACCCAGTACTTC | CASSLGQGRWETQYF
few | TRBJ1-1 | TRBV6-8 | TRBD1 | TGTGCCAGCAGTGCTACAGGGGGCGGTCGAACTGAAGCTTTCTTT | CASSATGGGRTEAFF
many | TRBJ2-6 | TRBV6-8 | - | TGTGCCAGCACCTCTGGGGCCAACGTCCTGACTTTC | CASTSGANVLTF
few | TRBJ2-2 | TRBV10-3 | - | TGTGCCATCAGTGGCGGGACAGCGAACACCGGGGAGCTGTTTTTT | CAISGGTANTGELFF
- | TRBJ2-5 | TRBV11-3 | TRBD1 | TGTGCCAGCAGCCTTCGACAGGGGCCAGTAGAGACCCAGTACTTC | CASSLRQGPVETQYF
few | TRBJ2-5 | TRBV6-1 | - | TGTGCCAGCAGTGAAGGGCTCGATGGGAGGACCCAGTACTTC | CASSEGLDGRTQYF
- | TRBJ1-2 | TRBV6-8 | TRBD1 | TGTGCCAGCAGTGGGCCCGGGACAGGGGGTATCTATGGCTACACCTTC | CASSGPGTGGIYGYTF
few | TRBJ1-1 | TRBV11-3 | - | TGTGCCAGCAGCCCCCGGAATACAGGGCCTGAAGCTTTCTTT | CASSPRNTGPEAFF
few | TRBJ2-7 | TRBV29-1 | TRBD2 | TGCAGCGTACTAGCGGGGGGCCATTTTTTCTACGAGCAGTACTTC | CSVLAGGHFFYEQYF
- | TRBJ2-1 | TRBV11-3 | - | TGTGCCAGCAGCCACGGGGAGTCACCCTCCAATGAGCAGTTCTTC | CASSHGESPSNEQFF
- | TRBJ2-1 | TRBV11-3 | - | TGTGCCAGCAGCCAACCGGAATATGGCGGGGTCTCCAATGAGCAGTTCTTC | CASSQPEYGGVSNEQFF
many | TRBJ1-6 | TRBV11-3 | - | TGTGCCAGCAGCTTAGGGACAGCCGACTCACCCCTCCACTTT | CASSLGTADSPLHF
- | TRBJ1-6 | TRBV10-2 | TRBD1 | TGCGCCAGCAGTGACCTAGACAGGGTCGAAGCCTATAATTCACCCCTCCACTTT | CASSDLDRVEAYNSPLHF
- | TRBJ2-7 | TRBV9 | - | TGTGCCAGCAAGGAGGCGGACTCCTACGAGCAGTACTTC | CASKEADSYEQYF
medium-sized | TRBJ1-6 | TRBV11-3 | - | TGTGCCAGCAGCCGTCGTGGGGGGCAGGGGATGAATTCACCCCTCCACTTT | CASSRRGGQGMNSPLHF
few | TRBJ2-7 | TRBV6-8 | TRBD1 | TGTGCCAGCAGCCGCCCGGGACAGGGGTACGAGCAGTACTTC | CASSRPGQGYEQYF
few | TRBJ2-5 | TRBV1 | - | TGCGCCAGCAGCCAAACACTCACGGGGGGGGAAGAGACCCAGTACTTC | CASSQTLTGGEETQYF
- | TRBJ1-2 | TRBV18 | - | TGTGCCAGCTCACCTGAAACATGGGGGCTCGGGTACTATGGCTACACCTTC | CASSPETWGLGYYGYTF
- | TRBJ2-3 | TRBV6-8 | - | TGTGCCAGCAGCTCGCCCCCAGATACGCAGTATTTT | CASSSPPDTQYF
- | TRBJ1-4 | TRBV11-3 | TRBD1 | TGTGCCAGCAGTCCCCTGGTAGGGACAGCTAATGAAAAACTGTTTTTT | CASSPLVGTANEKLFF
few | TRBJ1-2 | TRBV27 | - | TGTGCCAGCAGGGAACAGGGAGGTGGTGGCTACACCTTC | CASREQGGGGYTF
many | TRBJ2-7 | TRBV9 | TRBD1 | TGTGCCAGCAGCGTAGCCGGGACAGCAAACTACGAGCAGTACTTC | CASSVAGTANYEQYF
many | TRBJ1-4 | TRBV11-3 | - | TGTGCCAGCAGCTTGGAGGCAGCAGGGGAAGAAAAACTGTTTTTT | CASSLEAAGEEKLFF
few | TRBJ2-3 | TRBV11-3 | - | TGTGCCAGCAGCTTCGGGGCTACGAGAGATACGCAGTATTTT | CASSFGATRDTQYF
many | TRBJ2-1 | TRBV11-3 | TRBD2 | TGTGCCAGCAGCTTAGGGACTAGCGGGGCGGGGCATGAGCAGTTCTTC | CASSLGTSGAGHEQFF
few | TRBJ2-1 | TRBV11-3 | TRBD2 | TGTGCCAGCAGTGGGCGCGGGACTAGCGGCAATGAGCAGTTCTTC | CASSGRGTSGNEQFF
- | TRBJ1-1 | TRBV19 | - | TGTGCCAGTAGGGACCGGGGCCCTGAAGCTTTCTTT | CASRDRGPEAFF
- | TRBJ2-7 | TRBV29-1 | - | TGCAGCGTTGAGACAGGAGATTACGAGCAGTACTTC | CSVETGDYEQYF
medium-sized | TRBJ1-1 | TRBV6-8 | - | TGTGCCAGCAGTTTTGGACTGGCGAACACTGAAGCTTTCTTT | CASSFGLANTEAFF
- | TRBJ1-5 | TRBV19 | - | TGTGCCAGTAGTACGCTGCCCGGGCACAATCAGCCCCAGCATTTT | CASSTLPGHNQPQHF
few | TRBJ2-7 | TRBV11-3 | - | TGTGCCAGCAGCTTATCTTCCCTAGTGGTATTGCGCGAGCAGTACTTC | CASSLSSLVVLREQYF
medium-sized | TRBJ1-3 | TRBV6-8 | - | TGTGCCTGCTCCCGGGACCCCCGCGTTTACTCTGGAAACACCATATATTTT | CACSRDPRVYSGNTIYF
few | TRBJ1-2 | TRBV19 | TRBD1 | TGTGCCAGTAGTATCCGGACAGGGATGGATGGCTACACCTTC | CASSIRTGMDGYTF
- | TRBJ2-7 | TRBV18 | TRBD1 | TGTGCCAGCTCACCCCGAGGGGGCGACTACGAGCAGTACTTC | CASSPRGGDYEQYF
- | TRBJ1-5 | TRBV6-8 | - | TGTGCCAGCAGGACCTTTCACAATCAGCCCCAGCATTTT | CASRTFHNQPQHF
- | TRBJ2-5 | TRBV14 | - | TGTGCCAGCAGCGAAAACCCGGTTGAGACCCAGTACTTC | CASSENPVETQYF
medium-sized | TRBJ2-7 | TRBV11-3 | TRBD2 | TGTGCCAGCAGTCAAAGCGGGGACTCCTACGAGCAGTACTTC | CASSQSGDSYEQYF
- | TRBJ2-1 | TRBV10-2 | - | TGCGCCAGCAGTGATGGGGGCCCCTACAATGAGCAGTTCTTC | CASSDGGPYNEQFF
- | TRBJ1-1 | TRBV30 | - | TGTGCCTGGAGTGTATTATTACGGGGGGTGAACACTGAAGCTTTCTTT | CAWSVLLRGVNTEAFF
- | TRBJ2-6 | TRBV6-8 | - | TGTGCCAGCAGGAGGACTGGAACTAGCTCTGGGGCCAACGTCCTGACTTTC | CASRRTGTSSGANVLTF
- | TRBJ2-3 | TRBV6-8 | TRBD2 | TGTGCCAGCAGCCGCCGGGACTACGACACAGATACGCAGTATTTT | CASSRRDYDTDTQYF
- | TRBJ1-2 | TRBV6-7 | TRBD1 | TGTGCCAGCAGTTTCGGACAGGGGAGTGGCTACACCTTC | CASSFGQGSGYTF
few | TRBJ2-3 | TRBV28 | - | TGTGCCAGCATCTGGGTACTAGAGGATGGAGATACGCAGTATTTT | CASIWVLEDGDTQYF